These T cell receptor beta chains were read from a single sample in a study of blood T cells in healthy people across ages. Using its own MiXCR run on the 5' RACE reads, TCRdb lists one record per CDR3 protein. Among 600,000 to 850,000 distinct CDR3 sequences listed, around 40% were seen once. Sequenced sample: blood. Every receptor here comes from a woman aged 55-69 years in good health. The CDR3 runs from the conserved cysteine through the conserved F or W. The order of the fields is CDR3 length, J gene, V gene, D gene, clone size, CDR3 DNA, CDR3 protein. The D gene is left open where the match is weak. The size entry is marked missing in some rows and otherwise reads once, few, many or a size class.

cdr3_length: 15; j_call: TRBJ1-1; v_call: TRBV29-1; d_call: NA; clone_size: NA; cdr3_nt: TGCAGCGTTGAAGATCGGACTCGGGGGGCCACTGAAGCTTTCTTT; cdr3_aa: CSVEDRTRGATEAFF
cdr3_length: 15; j_call: TRBJ2-4; v_call: TRBV20-1; d_call: NA; clone_size: few; cdr3_nt: TGCAGTGCTGACCTTCTTGGCGTTGCCAAAAACATTCAGTACTTC; cdr3_aa: CSADLLGVAKNIQYF
cdr3_length: 13; j_call: TRBJ1-2; v_call: TRBV7-2; d_call: NA; clone_size: NA; cdr3_nt: TGTGCCAGCAGCTTAGGAGGGCCCTATGGCTACACCTTC; cdr3_aa: CASSLGGPYGYTF
cdr3_length: 13; j_call: TRBJ2-5; v_call: TRBV7-9; d_call: NA; clone_size: many; cdr3_nt: TGTGCCAGCAGGCGTACAGCCCAAGAGACCCAGTACTTC; cdr3_aa: CASRRTAQETQYF
cdr3_length: 15; j_call: TRBJ2-3; v_call: TRBV28; d_call: NA; clone_size: NA; cdr3_nt: TGTGCCAGCAGTTTTCAGCCGCCAAGGGCAGATACGCAGTATTTT; cdr3_aa: CASSFQPPRADTQYF
cdr3_length: 15; j_call: TRBJ2-7; v_call: TRBV5-6; d_call: TRBD2; clone_size: NA; cdr3_nt: TGTGCCAGCAGCTCCAACGGACTAGCGGGCTACGAGCAGTACTTC; cdr3_aa: CASSSNGLAGYEQYF
cdr3_length: 15; j_call: TRBJ2-1; v_call: TRBV18; d_call: NA; clone_size: few; cdr3_nt: TGTGCCAGCTCACCTCTGGCGGTAGGGGTAAATGAGCAGTTCTTC; cdr3_aa: CASSPLAVGVNEQFF
cdr3_length: 15; j_call: TRBJ2-1; v_call: TRBV12-3/TRBV12-4; d_call: TRBD2; clone_size: NA; cdr3_nt: TGTGCCAGCAGACGTAGCGGGGGGGCCTACAATGAGCAGTTCTTC; cdr3_aa: CASRRSGGAYNEQFF
cdr3_length: 15; j_call: TRBJ2-3; v_call: TRBV6-2/TRBV6-3; d_call: NA; clone_size: NA; cdr3_nt: TGTGCCAGCAGACCCTGGACTCCTGGCGGAGATACGCAGTATTTT; cdr3_aa: CASRPWTPGGDTQYF
cdr3_length: 13; j_call: TRBJ1-1; v_call: TRBV29-1; d_call: TRBD1; clone_size: few; cdr3_nt: TGCAGCGTTTGGGGACAGTTGAACACTGAAGCTTTCTTT; cdr3_aa: CSVWGQLNTEAFF
cdr3_length: 14; j_call: TRBJ2-7; v_call: TRBV7-7; d_call: NA; clone_size: NA; cdr3_nt: TGTGCTAGCAGCTTGTCAGGGGATGAGCACGAGCAGTACTTC; cdr3_aa: CASSLSGDEHEQYF
cdr3_length: 14; j_call: TRBJ2-7; v_call: TRBV28; d_call: TRBD2; clone_size: few; cdr3_nt: TGTGCCAGCAGTTTACAGCGGGAGGGCCCCGAGCAGTACTTC; cdr3_aa: CASSLQREGPEQYF
cdr3_length: 14; j_call: TRBJ2-7; v_call: TRBV12-3/TRBV12-4; d_call: NA; clone_size: NA; cdr3_nt: TGTGCCAGCAGAGGACGGCAAACCCTCTACGAGCAGTACTTC; cdr3_aa: CASRGRQTLYEQYF
cdr3_length: 15; j_call: TRBJ2-5; v_call: TRBV20-1; d_call: TRBD2; clone_size: NA; cdr3_nt: TGCAGTGCTAGAGATCTACGGACTAGGATAGAGACCCAGTACTTC; cdr3_aa: CSARDLRTRIETQYF
cdr3_length: 14; j_call: TRBJ2-1; v_call: TRBV20-1; d_call: TRBD2; clone_size: NA; cdr3_nt: TGCAGTGCTAGCCTAGCGGGGGAGGAAGTTGAGCAGTTCTTC; cdr3_aa: CSASLAGEEVEQFF
cdr3_length: 16; j_call: TRBJ2-6; v_call: TRBV24-1; d_call: NA; clone_size: few; cdr3_nt: TGTGCCACCAGCGCTCAGTCCGGCTCTGGGGCCAACGTCCTGACTTTC; cdr3_aa: CATSAQSGSGANVLTF
cdr3_length: 13; j_call: TRBJ2-1; v_call: TRBV20-1; d_call: NA; clone_size: NA; cdr3_nt: TGCAGTGGGCTTAGGGTAGAAAACAATGAGCAGTTCTTC; cdr3_aa: CSGLRVENNEQFF
cdr3_length: 13; j_call: TRBJ2-1; v_call: TRBV20-1; d_call: NA; clone_size: NA; cdr3_nt: TGCAGTGCACCCCAGGGATCCACTAATGAGCAGTTCTTC; cdr3_aa: CSAPQGSTNEQFF
cdr3_length: 15; j_call: TRBJ1-1; v_call: TRBV6-2/TRBV6-3; d_call: TRBD1; clone_size: NA; cdr3_nt: TGTGCCAGCAGGCCACCCACAGGGGGCACGTCTGAAGCTTTCTTT; cdr3_aa: CASRPPTGGTSEAFF
cdr3_length: 13; j_call: TRBJ2-3; v_call: TRBV6-5; d_call: NA; clone_size: NA; cdr3_nt: TGTGCCAGCAGCCGTCAACGTGGAGATACGCAGTATTTT; cdr3_aa: CASSRQRGDTQYF
cdr3_length: 12; j_call: TRBJ2-1; v_call: TRBV5-6; d_call: NA; clone_size: NA; cdr3_nt: TGTGCCAGCAGCCCGGGGGTAAGTGGCCAGTTCTTC; cdr3_aa: CASSPGVSGQFF
cdr3_length: 14; j_call: TRBJ2-7; v_call: TRBV9; d_call: TRBD2; clone_size: NA; cdr3_nt: TGTGCCAGCAGACCCACTAGCGGAATGGGAGAGCAGTACTTC; cdr3_aa: CASRPTSGMGEQYF
cdr3_length: 14; j_call: TRBJ1-4; v_call: TRBV12-3/TRBV12-4; d_call: NA; clone_size: NA; cdr3_nt: TGTGCCAGCAGTCGGACAGCAACTAATGAAAAACTGTTTTTT; cdr3_aa: CASSRTATNEKLFF
cdr3_length: 13; j_call: TRBJ1-2; v_call: TRBV6-6; d_call: TRBD1; clone_size: few; cdr3_nt: TGTGCCAGCAGGGCCGGGACAGGCTATGGCTACACCTTC; cdr3_aa: CASRAGTGYGYTF
cdr3_length: 16; j_call: TRBJ2-5; v_call: TRBV20-1; d_call: TRBD2; clone_size: few; cdr3_nt: TGCAGTGCTAGATATAGCGGGAGGGGAATCCAAGAGACCCAGTACTTC; cdr3_aa: CSARYSGRGIQETQYF
cdr3_length: 14; j_call: TRBJ2-3; v_call: TRBV12-3/TRBV12-4; d_call: NA; clone_size: NA; cdr3_nt: TGTGCCAGCACCGAGGGGGGCCCCACAGATACGCAGTATTTT; cdr3_aa: CASTEGGPTDTQYF
cdr3_length: 15; j_call: TRBJ1-5; v_call: TRBV4-2; d_call: TRBD1; clone_size: NA; cdr3_nt: TGTGCCAGCAGCCAAGGGGACAGGTCTAATCGGCCCCAGCATTTT; cdr3_aa: CASSQGDRSNRPQHF
cdr3_length: 15; j_call: TRBJ2-1; v_call: TRBV12-3/TRBV12-4; d_call: TRBD2; clone_size: NA; cdr3_nt: TGTGCCAGCAGTTTAGAGGATCTAGCGGGGAATGAGCAGTTCTTC; cdr3_aa: CASSLEDLAGNEQFF
cdr3_length: 17; j_call: TRBJ2-4; v_call: TRBV6-1; d_call: TRBD1; clone_size: NA; cdr3_nt: TGTGCCAGCAGGGGAGACAGGGGGAATCGAGCCAAAAACATTCAGTACTTC; cdr3_aa: CASRGDRGNRAKNIQYF
cdr3_length: 14; j_call: TRBJ1-1; v_call: TRBV5-1; d_call: TRBD1; clone_size: few; cdr3_nt: TGCGCCAGCAGCCGTTGGACAGGGGGTACTGAAGCTTTCTTT; cdr3_aa: CASSRWTGGTEAFF
cdr3_length: 15; j_call: TRBJ1-2; v_call: TRBV5-6; d_call: NA; clone_size: few; cdr3_nt: TGTGCCAGCAGCTTGCGTGGAACCCCGCTCTATGGCTACACCTTC; cdr3_aa: CASSLRGTPLYGYTF
cdr3_length: 19; j_call: TRBJ2-7; v_call: TRBV9; d_call: TRBD2; clone_size: many; cdr3_nt: TGTGCCAGCAGCGGACCCCTGACTAGCGGGAAAACGGACGTCTACGAGCAGTACTTC; cdr3_aa: CASSGPLTSGKTDVYEQYF
cdr3_length: 16; j_call: TRBJ2-1; v_call: TRBV24-1; d_call: TRBD1; clone_size: once; cdr3_nt: TGTGCCACCTGTGATCCAGGGACAGGGAGGGTCAATGAGCAGTTCTTC; cdr3_aa: CATCDPGTGRVNEQFF
cdr3_length: 14; j_call: TRBJ2-7; v_call: TRBV29-1; d_call: TRBD2; clone_size: NA; cdr3_nt: TGCAGCGTTGAACTAGCGGGGGGTAGATACGAGCAGTACTTC; cdr3_aa: CSVELAGGRYEQYF
cdr3_length: 14; j_call: TRBJ2-1; v_call: TRBV28; d_call: NA; clone_size: NA; cdr3_nt: TGTGCCAGCAGTTTAAGGGGCCAACCCATTGGGCAGTTCTTC; cdr3_aa: CASSLRGQPIGQFF
cdr3_length: 13; j_call: TRBJ2-5; v_call: TRBV7-7; d_call: NA; clone_size: many; cdr3_nt: TGTGCCAGCAGCATTGGACAGTGGGAGACCCAGTACTTC; cdr3_aa: CASSIGQWETQYF
cdr3_length: 16; j_call: TRBJ2-1; v_call: TRBV20-1; d_call: NA; clone_size: NA; cdr3_nt: TGCAGTGCTAGAGATTGGGGGAGAGGACGGGCCAATGAGCAGTTCTTC; cdr3_aa: CSARDWGRGRANEQFF
cdr3_length: 16; j_call: TRBJ2-3; v_call: TRBV7-3; d_call: TRBD2; clone_size: NA; cdr3_nt: TGTGCCAGCAGCTCCGGACTAGCGGGAGAGGCAGATACGCAGTATTTT; cdr3_aa: CASSSGLAGEADTQYF
cdr3_length: 11; j_call: TRBJ2-7; v_call: TRBV2; d_call: NA; clone_size: NA; cdr3_nt: TGTGCCAGTCGACAGTCCTACGGGCAGTACTTC; cdr3_aa: CASRQSYGQYF
cdr3_length: 13; j_call: TRBJ2-5; v_call: TRBV20-1; d_call: NA; clone_size: NA; cdr3_nt: TGCAGTGCTAGAGATCCAGACGGTGAGACCCAGTACTTC; cdr3_aa: CSARDPDGETQYF
cdr3_length: 16; j_call: TRBJ1-6; v_call: TRBV7-9; d_call: NA; clone_size: NA; cdr3_nt: TGTGCCAGCAGCTTAGGAGGTGCTAGAATTAATTCACCCCTCCACTTT; cdr3_aa: CASSLGGARINSPLHF
cdr3_length: 14; j_call: TRBJ2-4; v_call: TRBV6-6; d_call: NA; clone_size: few; cdr3_nt: TGTGCCAGCAGTTACATGGCTACCAAAAACATTCAGTACTTC; cdr3_aa: CASSYMATKNIQYF
cdr3_length: 11; j_call: TRBJ2-7; v_call: TRBV12-3/TRBV12-4; d_call: NA; clone_size: many; cdr3_nt: TGTGCCAGCACCAGGGCCTACGAGCAGTACTTC; cdr3_aa: CASTRAYEQYF
cdr3_length: 15; j_call: TRBJ1-6; v_call: TRBV20-1; d_call: NA; clone_size: few; cdr3_nt: TGCAGTGCTGCGATGGAGGGGCTTAATAATTCACCCCTCCACTTT; cdr3_aa: CSAAMEGLNNSPLHF
cdr3_length: 14; j_call: TRBJ1-2; v_call: TRBV10-3; d_call: NA; clone_size: few; cdr3_nt: TGTGCCATCAGTGAGTTGTCAGCTAACTATGGCTACACCTTC; cdr3_aa: CAISELSANYGYTF
cdr3_length: 17; j_call: TRBJ2-3; v_call: TRBV6-6; d_call: TRBD2; clone_size: NA; cdr3_nt: TGTGCCAGCAGTTACCCGAAACTTGGGGGGGGCACAGATACGCAGTATTTT; cdr3_aa: CASSYPKLGGGTDTQYF
cdr3_length: 15; j_call: TRBJ2-5; v_call: TRBV12-3/TRBV12-4; d_call: TRBD2; clone_size: few; cdr3_nt: TGTGCCAGCAGCCGGACTAGCGGGGGGTCCAATGAGCAGTACTTC; cdr3_aa: CASSRTSGGSNEQYF
cdr3_length: 11; j_call: TRBJ2-7; v_call: TRBV3-1; d_call: NA; clone_size: many; cdr3_nt: TGCGCCAGCAGTGCGGACTACGAGCAGTACTTC; cdr3_aa: CASSADYEQYF
cdr3_length: 15; j_call: TRBJ2-1; v_call: TRBV4-3; d_call: TRBD2; clone_size: NA; cdr3_nt: TGCGCCAGCAGCCCCCTAGCGGGAGTATCCGATGAGCAGTTCTTC; cdr3_aa: CASSPLAGVSDEQFF
cdr3_length: 14; j_call: TRBJ1-5; v_call: TRBV27; d_call: NA; clone_size: NA; cdr3_nt: TGTGCCAGCAGTTCACCGGGGGTGGGCAAGCCCCAGCATTTT; cdr3_aa: CASSSPGVGKPQHF
cdr3_length: 12; j_call: TRBJ2-5; v_call: TRBV11-1; d_call: NA; clone_size: many; cdr3_nt: TGTGCCAGCAGCTTAGAACAAGAGACCCAGTACTTC; cdr3_aa: CASSLEQETQYF
cdr3_length: 14; j_call: TRBJ1-1; v_call: TRBV20-1; d_call: NA; clone_size: few; cdr3_nt: TGCAGTGCTAGAGACCCCAGGTCTAACACTGAAGCTTTCTTT; cdr3_aa: CSARDPRSNTEAFF
cdr3_length: 15; j_call: TRBJ2-6; v_call: TRBV20-1; d_call: NA; clone_size: many; cdr3_nt: TGCAGTGCGTCAGGGATCGGGTCTGGGGCCAACGTCCTGACTTTC; cdr3_aa: CSASGIGSGANVLTF